This T cell receptor beta chain was recorded in a study of blood T cell repertoires in COVID-19 (TCRdb year 2020). Some background on the complete study: The collaborator samples originated in the United States, Italy and Spain and spanned the acute and convalescent phases of COVID-19. The material from the prospective study consisted of cDNA or gDNA derived from T cells, B-cell-depleted T cells, or PBMCs. Subjects who had been exposed to COVID-19, were actively infected with it, or had recovered from it provided the deeply sampled blood TCRbeta repertoires that made up the dataset. The repertoires were made available in a free public database intended to serve as a resource for research on the immune response to SARS-CoV-2. The samples were drawn from two sources: the first 160 participants of the ongoing ImmuneRACE study, and 1,000 to 1,500 subjects contributed by 6 global collaborators. Sample metadata almost always included a de-identified subject ID, COVID-19 status, age in years and sex. Where available, HLA class I and class II types were taken from metadata supplied by the sample provider and were not determined by assay-based typing.

TCRbeta CDR3 regions were amplified from genomic DNA using the immunoSEQ Assay, a bias-controlled multiplex PCR. The published analysis was carried out like this. Within the assay, amplification of reference gene primers was used to estimate how many nucleated cells each sample contained. To quantify the absolute abundance of each unique TCRbeta CDR3 rearrangement, sequence reads were collapsed and filtered. For each sample, productive Simpson clonality was calculated by taking the square root of Simpson's diversity index across productive rearrangements. TCRdb took this table from immuneACCESS and kept in-frame rearrangements with V and J called. Such tables lack part of the clones; where checked against another copy, unresolved V genes explain under half of the gap, and the rest is unexplained. The D gene and trimming were derived from the DNA, and the V and J assignments and clone size from that table. Across this sample there are around 300,000 clones, with 88% seen only once. The leading ten clones occupy 1.5% to 2% of the sample.

CDR1 and CDR2, looked up from the germline V gene, are SNHLY and FYNNEI. The CDR3 runs 17 amino acids, cysteine and phenylalanine included. Of the read, only the CDR3 DNA is kept; its 51 bases are in frame from base 1. V and J lose 3 bases and 2 bases, and a span of 14 bases separates them. On the study overall, not on this receptor specifically: How much clinical and demographic metadata was included differed by source and by participant, and the metadata was provided uncurated.

One collaborating source in Seattle enrolled patients during active infection and followed them longitudinally through the course of disease. Collaborating institutions collected whole blood in K2EDTA tubes following their own protocols. For TCRbeta analysis, collaborator samples were shipped as frozen whole blood, as isolated PBMCs, or as DNA extracted from either sample type. About this clone: Its specific antigen is unknown. No base quality information exists; no much larger clone differs at one position.

The sequence was collected from a woman aged 30 to 39 with COVID-19, enrolled during active disease. The chain is encoded by TRBV2 joined to TRBJ2-6; the D gene is perhaps TRBD1, from 5 matching bases. Specimen: peripheral blood. The CDR3: CASSEQGSVPGANVLTF. The sequence in DNA is TGTGCCAGCAGTGAGCAGGGAAGTGTTCCTGGGGCCAACGTCCTGACTTTC.